This T cell receptor (beta chain) was captured in a study of blood T cells in healthy people across ages. PCR was performed a second time for roughly 7 to 12 cycles using a sample-barcoded 5' primer and a J-beta primer mix. TCRdb itself ran the 5' RACE reads through MiXCR, one entry per CDR3 protein. Here the sample spans 500,000 to 700,000 distinct CDR3 sequences, 25% to 30% being singletons. This clonotype occurred many times. Material: blood. This TCR came from a woman aged 80 or over in good health.

CDR3 region: CASSLALGLAVQETQYF. The CDR3, as DNA: TGTGCCAGCAGCTTAGCATTAGGACTAGCAGTCCAAGAGACCCAGTACTTC. The V call is TRBV7-2, the J call TRBJ2-5; 8 bases are a match to TRBD2. Germline V lookup: CDR1 SGHTA, CDR2 FQGNSA. Trimming removed 0 bases from V and 1 base from J; junction bases left unmatched: 7. CDR3 length equals 17 residues. The whole variable domain, remainder taken from reference TRBV7-2 and TRBJ2-5, is GAGVSQSPSNKVTEKGKDVELRCDPISGHTALYWYRQSLGQGLEFLIYFQGNSAPDKSGLPSDRFSAERTGGSVSTLTIQRTQQEDSAVYLCASSLALGLAVQETQYFGPGTRLLVL.